This is a list of T cell receptor beta chains from one sample in a study of blood T cells in healthy people across ages. TCRdb fed the 5' RACE reads into MiXCR, producing one record per CDR3 protein. This table has approximately 780,000 distinct CDR3 sequences, around 24% appearing once. These data were also reused for a study on T cells of mothers and their children.

The sample comprised blood. The receptors stem from a boy younger than 18 in good health. Each CDR3 is given with its conserved first and last residue. The D gene is left open where the match is weak. Clone size is given for some rows only: seen once, a few or many times, or a class if the clone is expanded.

j_gene | d_gene | abundance | v_gene | CDR3aa | CDR3nt
TRBJ1-2 | NA | many | TRBV20-1 | CSAREGGGGYGYTF | TGCAGTGCTAGAGAGGGAGGCGGCGGGTATGGCTACACCTTC
TRBJ2-7 | NA | NA | TRBV11-2 | CASSLERGEWDEQYF | TGTGCCAGCAGCTTAGAGAGGGGGGAATGGGACGAGCAGTACTTC
TRBJ2-3 | TRBD2 | NA | TRBV15 | CATSRGGGDTQYF | TGTGCCACCAGCCGTGGGGGAGGGGATACGCAGTATTTT
TRBJ2-2 | NA | few | TRBV6-5 | CASRPGTAGTGELFF | TGTGCCAGCAGGCCCGGGACCGCCGGTACCGGGGAGCTGTTTTTT
TRBJ1-2 | NA | NA | TRBV21-1 | CASSKAFKDRVLGYTF | TGTGCCAGCAGCAAAGCCTTCAAGGACAGGGTTCTCGGCTACACCTTC
TRBJ2-5 | TRBD2 | many | TRBV6-1 | CASTGVAGYLQETQYF | TGTGCCAGCACGGGAGTAGCGGGGTACCTCCAAGAGACCCAGTACTTC
TRBJ2-1 | NA | few | TRBV5-1 | CASSLATVSNGNEQFF | TGCGCCAGCAGCTTGGCCACAGTTAGTAATGGGAATGAGCAGTTCTTC
TRBJ2-1 | TRBD2 | few | TRBV7-8 | CASSLVYQTSGGTKGNEQFF | TGTGCCAGCAGCTTAGTGTACCAGACTAGCGGGGGGACCAAGGGCAATGAGCAGTTCTTC
TRBJ1-4 | NA | NA | TRBV14 | CASSLSDNRNEKLFF | TGTGCCAGCAGCCTTTCGGACAACCGTAATGAAAAACTGTTTTTT
TRBJ1-6 | TRBD1 | few | TRBV7-8 | CASSLETGYSPLHF | TGTGCCAGCAGCTTGGAGACAGGGTATTCACCCCTCCACTTT
TRBJ1-3 | NA | few | TRBV6-5 | CASTTTGGNTIYF | TGTGCCAGCACCACCACGGGCGGAAACACCATATATTTT
TRBJ2-1 | NA | few | TRBV10-3 | CAISDSYNEQFF | TGTGCCATCAGTGACTCTTACAATGAGCAGTTCTTC
TRBJ2-5 | TRBD2 | once | TRBV12-3/TRBV12-4 | CASSPSGGGTQYF | TGTGCCAGCAGCCCTAGCGGTGGAGGGACCCAGTACTTC
TRBJ2-5 | NA | NA | TRBV10-3 | CAISADSLQTQYF | TGTGCCATCAGTGCCGACAGCCTCCAGACCCAGTACTTC
TRBJ2-4 | NA | NA | TRBV2 | CASSEEWVVAKNIQYF | TGTGCCAGCAGTGAAGAATGGGTAGTAGCCAAAAACATTCAGTACTTC
TRBJ2-2 | NA | NA | TRBV2 | CASTRQGIALTTGELFF | TGTGCCAGCACTCGGCAGGGAATTGCGTTGACCACCGGGGAGCTGTTTTTT
TRBJ2-1 | NA | once | TRBV7-9 | CASSLVRTNNEQFF | TGTGCCAGCAGCCTTGTTCGGACCAACAATGAGCAGTTCTTC
TRBJ2-7 | TRBD1 | few | TRBV7-9 | CASSFPDPGQDYEQYF | TGTGCCAGCAGCTTCCCGGACCCGGGACAGGACTACGAGCAGTACTTC
TRBJ2-7 | TRBD2 | NA | TRBV7-8 | CASSLRTSGGPNSYEQYF | TGTGCCAGCAGCTTAAGGACTAGCGGGGGGCCAAATTCCTACGAGCAGTACTTC
TRBJ2-1 | NA | few | TRBV12-3/TRBV12-4 | CASSKPNSYNEQFF | TGTGCCAGCAGTAAACCTAACTCCTACAATGAGCAGTTCTTC
TRBJ2-3 | NA | few | TRBV24-1 | CATYYADTQYF | TGTGCCACCTATTATGCAGATACGCAGTATTTT
TRBJ2-7 | TRBD1 | NA | TRBV20-1 | CSATSTGGAYEQYF | TGCAGTGCTACTTCGACAGGGGGGGCCTACGAGCAGTACTTC
TRBJ2-1 | NA | few | TRBV11-2 | CASSWGSCNEQFF | TGTGCCAGCAGCTGGGGTTCCTGCAATGAGCAGTTCTTC
TRBJ2-7 | TRBD2 | few | TRBV27 | CASSGGVTYEQYF | TGTGCCAGCTCGGGGGGAGTTACCTACGAGCAGTACTTC